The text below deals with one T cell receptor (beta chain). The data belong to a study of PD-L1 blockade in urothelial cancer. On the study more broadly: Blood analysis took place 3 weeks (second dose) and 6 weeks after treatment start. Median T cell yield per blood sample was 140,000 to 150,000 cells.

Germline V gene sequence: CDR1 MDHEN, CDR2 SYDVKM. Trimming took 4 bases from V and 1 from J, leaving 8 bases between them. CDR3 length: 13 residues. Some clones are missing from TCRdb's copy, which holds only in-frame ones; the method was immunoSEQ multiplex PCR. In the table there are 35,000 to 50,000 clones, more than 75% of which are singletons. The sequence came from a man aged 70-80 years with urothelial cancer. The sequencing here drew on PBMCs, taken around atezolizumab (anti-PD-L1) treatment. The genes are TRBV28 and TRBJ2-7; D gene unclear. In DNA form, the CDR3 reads TGTGCCAGCAGTTGGTCCAGATCCTACGAGCAGTACTTC. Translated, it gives CASSWSRSYEQYF.